The text below deals with one T cell receptor (beta chain). Its antigen is as yet unknown. Trimming took off 4 bases at V and 0 bases at J, with 19 bases between the two ends. This CDR3 spans 17 amino acids. Per germline, CDR1 SGHRS and CDR2 YFSETQ. Clones were sequenced by immunoSEQ multiplex PCR, and TCRdb holds only the in-frame ones, with some missing. The sample has some 98,000 clones, around 90% seen once. The data were obtained in a study of OX40 agonist ivuxolimab in advanced cancers. Study-wide background: Patients were dosed intravenously with ivuxolimab at 0.01 to 10 mg/kg every 2 weeks.

Overall study results and limits: Partly responding patients at 0.1-3.0 mg/kg showed some of the smallest clonal expansion. Expanded clones were, on average, more numerous in CD8+ T cells than in CD4+.

This receptor was identified in an adult with an advanced solid tumor such as melanoma, head and neck, liver or kidney cancer. The chain couples TRBV5-1 to TRBJ1-2, with TRBD1 as a possible D gene (5 bases). Sequences were derived from CD4+ or CD8+ T cells sorted from blood, sampled in a trial of the OX40 agonist ivuxolimab. The CDR3 nucleotides read TGCGCCAGCAGCCCGAACGCAGGACACAGTGCTAACTATGGCTACACCTTC. Translated: CASSPNAGHSANYGYTF.